Following are 11 T cell receptor beta chains from one sample sequenced in a study of T cell repertoires in cytomegalovirus infection. The antigens for these receptors are not known. TCRdb re-derived calls from the reads in MiXCR, one entry per CDR3 protein. Of about 830,000 distinct CDR3 sequences listed, 32% are singletons. The sequences come from cultured CD8+ T cells from PBMCs, collected from culture after CMV antigen stimulation. The receptor set was obtained from a human donor in good health (CMV status not recorded). Some clones in this sample may be carry-over from other donors' samples.

This chain links TRBV5-6 with TRBJ2-7, with a weak D call TRBD1 (6 bases). The germline gives CDR1 SGHDT, CDR2 YYEEEE. CDR3 size: 16 residues. V was pared by 0 bases and J by 4 bases, with 17 bases between. The CDR3 coding sequence is TGTGCCAGCAGCTTGGACCAGGGGTTGGGGTTGTACGAGCAGTACTTC. This gives the protein CASSLDQGLGLYEQYF.

This clonotype has just a few counts. The rearrangement joins TRBV7-6 to TRBJ1-1; TRBD1 matches at 8 bases. The CDR3 totals 16 residues. Germline trimming cut 4 bases from V and 7 bases from J; bases unmatched to any gene: 14. Germline V CDR1 and CDR2: SGHVS, FNYEAQ. The CDR3 is CASSSNLRGQEGEAFF. DNA of the CDR3: TGTGCCAGCAGCTCCAACCTCAGGGGGCAAGAAGGTGAAGCTTTCTTT.

This clonotype was observed a few times. This chain connects TRBV5-8 to TRBJ2-7; TRBD1 matches at 7 bases. V gave up 4 bases and J gave up 3 bases; unmatched junction bases: 7. The V gene's germline CDR1 is SGHTS and CDR2 YDEGEE. CDR3 length equals 14 residues. CDR3 sequence: CASSTGTAGYEQYF. The CDR3 DNA reads as TGTGCCAGCAGCACCGGGACAGCCGGCTACGAGCAGTACTTC.

This clonotype has only a few counts. The chain links TRBV19 to TRBJ1-2, with D unresolved. Trimming took off 0 bases at V and 8 bases at J, with 10 bases between the two ends. CDR1 and CDR2 (germline): LNHDA, SQIVND (reference sequence). This CDR3 spans 13 amino acids. This chain's CDR3 is CASSIDDPSGYTF. The CDR3 nucleotides are TGTGCCAGTAGTATAGATGACCCGTCCGGCTACACCTTC.

This clonotype was seen only a few times. The V gene is TRBV28, the J gene TRBJ2-1; D may be TRBD1 (6 bases). Germline V gene sequence: CDR1 MDHEN, CDR2 SYDVKM. V lost 4 bases to trimming and J lost 7 bases, with 14 bases between them. CDR3 length: 14 amino acids. CDR3 in amino acids: CASSSILQGNEQFF. The CDR3 nucleotides are TGTGCCAGCAGTTCAATATTGCAGGGGAATGAGCAGTTCTTC.

CDR3 in amino acids: CASALRDRGTDTQYF. In DNA, the CDR3 is TGTGCCAGCGCCCTCCGGGACAGGGGTACAGATACGCAGTATTTT. The chain couples TRBV25-1 to TRBJ2-3, with TRBD1 matching over 10 bases. With 8 bases clipped from V and 3 bases from J, the junction kept 8 bases outside the gene matches. Germline V gene lookup returns CDR1 MGHDK and CDR2 SYGVNS. CDR3 length: 15 amino acids.

There are a few counts of this clonotype. The chain couples TRBV7-2 to TRBJ2-7, with a possible D match to TRBD1 (5 bases). CDR3 length equals 14 residues. Germline V gene lookup returns CDR1 SGHTA and CDR2 FQGNSA. V was pared by 1 base and J by 2 bases, with 9 bases between. For the CDR3, the DNA is TGTGCCAGCAGCTTAGGCCCAGGGACCTACGAGCAGTACTTC. Encoded protein: CASSLGPGTYEQYF.

The CDR3 DNA follows: TGTGCCAGCAGTTCCTACCGGGACAGAGGCTACGAGCAGTACTTC. Its translation is CASSSYRDRGYEQYF. The rearrangement joins TRBV12-3 or TRBV12-4 to TRBJ2-7; 7 positions agree with TRBD1. The CDR3 consists of 15 residues. The ends lost 4 bases at V and 3 bases at J; junction bases unmatched: 9.

This clonotype occurred a few times. The chain joins TRBV14 to TRBJ2-3, with 10 bases that match TRBD2. The CDR3 loop spans 16 amino acids. Germline values: CDR1 SGHDN, CDR2 FVKESK. V dropped 4 bases and J dropped 5; count of bases not matched to a gene: 9. CDR3 loop: CASSRPQRGGEDTQYF. For the CDR3, the DNA is TGTGCCAGCAGCCGCCCCCAGCGGGGGGGAGAAGATACGCAGTATTTT.

This chain joins TRBV6-1 and TRBJ1-5; 7 nucleotides align to TRBD1. With V trimmed by 4 bases and J by 0 bases, 6 bases remained unmatched. Germline CDR1 MNHNS, CDR2 SASEGT. This CDR3 is built from 16 residues. This CDR3 is CASSVRRQGSNQPQHF. In nucleotides, the CDR3 is TGTGCCAGCAGTGTAAGAAGACAGGGTAGCAATCAGCCCCAGCATTTT.

At least ten counts were recorded for this clonotype. The chain carries TRBV7-8 and TRBJ1-1; D is possibly TRBD1 (5 bases). This CDR3 is 15 amino acids long. The germline V and J ends were trimmed by 5 bases and 3 bases, with 16 bases remaining between them. The germline CDR1 and CDR2 sequences are SGHVS and FQNEAQ. CDR3 region: CASSTPTEIDTEAFF. DNA for the CDR3: TGTGCCAGCAGCACCCCGACAGAAATCGACACTGAAGCTTTCTTT.